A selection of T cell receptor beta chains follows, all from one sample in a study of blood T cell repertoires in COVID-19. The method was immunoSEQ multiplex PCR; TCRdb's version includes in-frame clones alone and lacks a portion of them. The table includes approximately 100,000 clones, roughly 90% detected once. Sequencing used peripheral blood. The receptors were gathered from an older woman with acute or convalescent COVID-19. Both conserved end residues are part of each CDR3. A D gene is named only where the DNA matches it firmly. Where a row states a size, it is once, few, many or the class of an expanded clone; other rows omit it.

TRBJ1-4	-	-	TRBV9	TGTGCCAGCAGCGAAGGCGGGGGGGGCTTTAATGAAAAACTGTTTTTT	CASSEGGGGFNEKLFF
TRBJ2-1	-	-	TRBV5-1	TGCGCCAGCAGCTTGAGACCAGGGTGGAATACTGAGCAGTTCTTC	CASSLRPGWNTEQFF
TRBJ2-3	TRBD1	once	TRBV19	TGTGCCAGTAGTCCGGACAGGGATACAGATACGCAGTATTTT	CASSPDRDTDTQYF
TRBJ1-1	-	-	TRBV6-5	TGTGCCAGCAACGGGGGGGGGAGGACTGAAGCTTTCTTT	CASNGGGRTEAFF
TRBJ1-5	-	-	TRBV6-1	TGTGCCAGCAGTGATTTAAGAGCATCGCATTTT	CASSDLRASHF
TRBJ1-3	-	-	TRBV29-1	TGCAGCGTTGAGGCAAGGAGAGACACCATATATTTT	CSVEARRDTIYF
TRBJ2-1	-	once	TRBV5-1	TGCGCCAGCAGCTTGGGTAGCGAGACATACAATGAGCAGTTCTTC	CASSLGSETYNEQFF
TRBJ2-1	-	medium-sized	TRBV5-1	TGCGCCAGCAGTTCCTCACGCGGTGAGCAGTTCTTC	CASSSSRGEQFF
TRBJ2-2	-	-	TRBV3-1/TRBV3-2	TGTGCCAGCAGCCAATTCCAGCGGGTCACCGGGGAGCTGTTTTTT	CASSQFQRVTGELFF
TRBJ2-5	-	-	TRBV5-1	TGCGCCAGCAGCTTGGCGGCGACAGGAATAGAGACCCAGTACTTC	CASSLAATGIETQYF
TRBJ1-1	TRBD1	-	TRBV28	TGTGCCAGCAGGAATCTTCACAGGGGCAACACTGAAGCTTTCTTT	CASRNLHRGNTEAFF
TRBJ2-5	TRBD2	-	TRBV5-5	TGTGCCAGCAGCTTGGACACTAGCGTAGGCGAGGAGACCCAGTACTTC	CASSLDTSVGEETQYF
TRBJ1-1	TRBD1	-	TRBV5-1	TGCGCCAGCGTAGGGGCAGGGGGTTTGAACACTGAAGCTTTCTTT	CASVGAGGLNTEAFF
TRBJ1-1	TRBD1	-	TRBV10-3	TGTGCCACCAGGGGGGCGGGGGTAAGGACTGAAGCTTTCTTT	CATRGAGVRTEAFF
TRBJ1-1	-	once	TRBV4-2	TGTGCCAGCAGCCAACAAACACACATGAACACTGAAGCTTTCTTT	CASSQQTHMNTEAFF
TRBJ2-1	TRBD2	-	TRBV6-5	TGTGCCAGCAGGGGACTAGTGTCCTACAATGAGCAGTTCTTC	CASRGLVSYNEQFF
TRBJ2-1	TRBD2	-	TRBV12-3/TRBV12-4	TGTGCCTGCGGGGGGAGCTCCTACAATGAGCAGTTCTTC	CACGGSSYNEQFF
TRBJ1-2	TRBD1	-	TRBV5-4	TGTGCCAGCAGCATCCCGACAGGGTCAACTATGAGCTACACCTTC	CASSIPTGSTMSYTF
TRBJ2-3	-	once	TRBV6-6	TGTGCCAGCAGTTACTTACAGAGCACAGATACGCAGTATTTT	CASSYLQSTDTQYF
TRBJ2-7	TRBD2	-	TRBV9	TGTGCCAGCAGCCCCAACCCGGGAGGCGAGCAGTACTTC	CASSPNPGGEQYF
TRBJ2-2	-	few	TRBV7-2	TGTGCCAGCAAGTTGGGGGCAGGGGAGCTGTTTTTT	CASKLGAGELFF
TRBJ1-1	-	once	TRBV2	TGTGCCAGCAGTGTTGACACCAACACTGAAGCTTTCTTT	CASSVDTNTEAFF
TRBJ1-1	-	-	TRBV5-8	TGTGCCAGCAGCTCGGGGTGGGTGGTGAACACTGAAGCTTTCTTT	CASSSGWVVNTEAFF
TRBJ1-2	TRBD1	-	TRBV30	TGTGCCTGGAGTCCGGGACAGACTAGCTACACCTTC	CAWSPGQTSYTF
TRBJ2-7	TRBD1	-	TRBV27	TGTGCCAGCAGTTTTAGTCGAGGACAGGGGGTTTACGAGCAGTACTTC	CASSFSRGQGVYEQYF
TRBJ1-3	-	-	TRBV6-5	TGTGCCAGCAGTTTAGCCCCGATCTCTGGAAACACCATATATTTT	CASSLAPISGNTIYF